Below are 30 T cell receptor beta chains sequenced from a single sample in a study of human T cells and chemical hapten exposure. The time point: pre-sensitization, week 0. Stated treatment: therapeutic diphenylcyclopropenone sensitization with weekly scalp DPC. Using its own MiXCR run on the RACE reads, TCRdb lists one record per CDR3 protein. The sample yields 180,000 or so distinct CDR3 sequences, more than 25% seen once. This specimen consisted of whole blood, obtained in connection with sensitization to the hapten diphenylcyclopropenone (DPC). Receptors originate from a woman between 25 and 40 years old with alopecia areata. Some clones in this sample may be carry-over from other donors' samples.

The genes are TRBV12-3 or TRBV12-4 and TRBJ2-1; 12 bases line up with TRBD2. This CDR3 has 15 amino acids. V lost 7 bases to trimming and J lost 2 bases; unmatched junction nucleotides: 3. DNA for the CDR3: TGTGCCAGCACCCCTAGCGGGAGGGCCTACAATGAGCAGTTCTTC. Its translation: CASTPSGRAYNEQFF.

This clonotype occurred a few times. The chain employs TRBV9 and TRBJ2-5, with TRBD2 matching over 7 bases. The CDR3 is 16 amino acids. The ends lost 0 bases at V and 0 bases at J; junction bases unmatched: 5. CDR1 is SGDLS and CDR2 is YYNGEE in the germline V gene. CDR3 bases: TGTGCCAGCAGCGTAGCTCCAGCGGGGAACCAAGAGACCCAGTACTTC. This gives the protein CASSVAPAGNQETQYF.

This clonotype has more than one count but fewer than ten. The V gene is TRBV3-1, the J gene TRBJ1-1; D unclear. Trimming took off 4 bases at V and 6 bases at J, with 9 bases between the two ends. The CDR3 runs 12 residues. Germline-derived CDR1 and CDR2 are LGHDT and YNNKEL (reference sequence). The CDR3 loop reads CASSPVMAEAFF. Written as DNA, the CDR3 is TGTGCCAGCAGCCCAGTAATGGCTGAAGCTTTCTTT.

V gene TRBV7-2 combines with J gene TRBJ2-5; D may match TRBD1 or TRBD2 (6 bases each). Looked up from germline, CDR1 is SGHTA and CDR2 is FQGNSA. Deletions cut 1 base from V and 2 bases from J, with 11 bases between. The CDR3 is 15 amino acids. This CDR3 reads CASSLGGGPQETQYF. CDR3 sequence (DNA): TGTGCCAGCAGCTTAGGAGGGGGGCCACAAGAGACCCAGTACTTC.

This clonotype was seen only a few times. The gene calls are TRBV20-1 and TRBJ2-7; possible D gene TRBD1, 5 bases. This CDR3 contains 12 residues. Germline CDR1 and CDR2: DFQATT and SNEGSKA (reference sequence). V lost 4 bases to trimming and J lost 3 bases, with 10 bases between them. The CDR3 sequence is CSATGRDYEQYF. DNA of the CDR3: TGCAGTGCTACGGGCAGGGACTACGAGCAGTACTTC.

The chain recombines TRBV7-2 with TRBJ2-5; D call uncertain. Trimming left V 3 bases short and J 3 bases short, with 11 bases between. The CDR3 length is 14 residues. Germline V gene lookup returns CDR1 SGHTA and CDR2 FQGNSA. Here the CDR3 reads CASSFRSPEETQYF. CDR3 bases: TGTGCCAGCAGCTTTCGGAGCCCCGAAGAGACCCAGTACTTC.

In its sample, this clonotype was seen a few times. The rearrangement joins TRBV9 to TRBJ2-3; D gene uncertain. Trimming left V 4 bases short and J 0 bases short, with 15 bases between. In germline, CDR1 is SGDLS, CDR2 YYNGEE. The CDR3 is made up of 16 amino acids. CDR3 coding DNA: TGTGCCAGCAGCCCTTTACCAGCGATGAGCACAGATACGCAGTATTTT. Encoded protein: CASSPLPAMSTDTQYF.

V and J are TRBV5-8 and TRBJ2-1; TRBD2 might be the D (5 bases). This CDR3 spans 16 amino acids. Germline-derived CDR1 and CDR2 are SGHTS and YDEGEE. The V gene lost 2 bases and the J gene lost 7 bases, with 19 bases spanning the gap. The CDR3: CASSLVQRVYLNEQFF. The DNA of the CDR3 is TGTGCCAGCAGCTTAGTCCAGAGGGTCTATTTGAATGAGCAGTTCTTC.

This chain uses TRBV5-1 with TRBJ1-3; unclear D gene. Germline V gene data show CDR1 as SGHRS and CDR2 as YFSETQ. CDR3 length: 14 residues. The V and J ends lost 0 bases and 0 bases respectively, with 4 bases between them. The CDR3 sequence is CASSLANSGNTIYF. In nucleotides, the CDR3 is TGCGCCAGCAGCTTGGCCAACTCTGGAAACACCATATATTTT. Drawing the rest from reference TRBV5-1 and TRBJ1-3, the complete variable domain is KAGVTQTPRYLIKTRGQQVTLSCSPISGHRSVSWYQQTPGQGLQFLFEYFSETQRNKGNFPGRFSGRQFSNSRSEMNVSTLELGDSALYLCASSLANSGNTIYFGEGSWLTVV.

In this sample, this clonotype turned up a few times. The rearrangement uses TRBV2 and TRBJ2-1; the match to TRBD1 covers 8 bases. Germline V gene data show CDR1 as SNHLY and CDR2 as FYNNEI. The junction had 3 bases not matched to a gene; V was cut back by 5 bases and J by 6 bases. CDR3 length equals 13 residues. The CDR3 reads CASSTDRGNEQFF. The CDR3 nucleotides read TGTGCCAGCAGTACCGACAGGGGCAATGAGCAGTTCTTC. The complete variable domain, with remaining parts taken from reference TRBV2 and TRBJ2-1, reads EPEVTQTPSHQVTQMGQEVILRCVPISNHLYFYWYRQILGQKVEFLVSFYNNEISEKSEIFDDQFSVERPDGSNFTLKIRSTKLEDSAMYFCASSTDRGNEQFFGPGTRLTVL.

The chain recombines TRBV20-1 with TRBJ1-4; TRBD1 agrees at 7 bases. Trimming cost V 5 bases and J 2 bases; bases outside gene matches: 8. Germline V lookup: CDR1 DFQATT, CDR2 SNEGSKA (reference sequence). The CDR3 is 15 amino acids. CDR3 nucleotide sequence: TGCAGTGCTGGCCAGTTGGGACAGACTAATGAAAAACTGTTTTTT. This encodes CSAGQLGQTNEKLFF.

This clonotype was counted between two and nine times. The V gene is TRBV10-3, the J gene TRBJ2-3; D might be TRBD2 (5 bases). Germline-derived CDR1 and CDR2 are ENHRY and SYGVKD. The CDR3 totals 13 residues. Trimming stripped 3 bases from V and 4 bases from J, with 8 bases between. DNA for the CDR3: TGTGCCATCAGTGACCGGGAACCAGATACGCAGTATTTT. It codes for CAISDREPDTQYF.

This clonotype was seen ten or more times. V is TRBV27 and J is TRBJ2-1, with a weak D call TRBD2 (6 bases). This CDR3 has 13 amino acids. Trimming stripped 3 bases from V and 4 bases from J, with 7 bases between. CDR1 and CDR2 (germline): MNHEY, SMNVEV (reference sequence). The CDR3 here is CASSLGTYNEQFF. As DNA, the CDR3 is TGTGCCAGCAGTTTGGGGACTTACAATGAGCAGTTCTTC.

This clonotype turned up a few times. The chain carries TRBV20-1 and TRBJ2-5, with 7 bases matching TRBD2. From germline, CDR1 is DFQATT and CDR2 SNEGSKA (reference sequence). Germline trimming cut 5 bases from V and 5 bases from J; bases unmatched to any gene: 14. The CDR3 spans 15 residues. The chain's CDR3 is CSAPSRGAGRETQYF. The CDR3 DNA reads TGCAGTGCTCCATCGCGGGGAGCGGGGCGGGAGACCCAGTACTTC.

V usage is TRBV4-2 and J usage is TRBJ2-5; 9 nucleotides agree with TRBD2. The J segment lost 1 base and the V segment lost 2 bases, leaving 11 bases of the junction unmatched. CDR3 size: 18 residues. Looked up from germline, CDR1 is LGHNA and CDR2 is YNFKEQ. The CDR3 DNA sequence: TGTGCCAGCAGCCAATGGATTAGCGGGGGTTACCTCCAAGAGACCCAGTACTTC. Protein sequence: CASSQWISGGYLQETQYF.

The chain has TRBV20-1 and TRBJ1-2; D remains unclear. V was clipped by 0 bases and J by 4 bases, with 21 bases between them. CDR3 size: 17 residues. Germline V gene sequence: CDR1 DFQATT, CDR2 SNEGSKA (reference sequence). CDR3 sequence (DNA): TGCAGTGCTAGAGATGACCCCCGGGCCAAGGATGGCTATGGCTACACCTTC. Translated: CSARDDPRAKDGYGYTF.

V gene TRBV2 combines with J gene TRBJ2-7; D not resolved. CDR1 and CDR2 from the germline V gene are SNHLY and FYNNEI. Between the trimmed V and J ends, which lost 6 bases and 3 bases, there was a span of 18 bases. The CDR3 has 15 residues. CDR3 loop: CASSEVALGVYEQYF. The CDR3 DNA follows: TGTGCCAGCAGCGAGGTCGCCCTGGGCGTCTACGAGCAGTACTTC.

V and J are TRBV29-1 and TRBJ2-7; D not certain. The CDR3 is 13 amino acids. Germline-derived CDR1 and CDR2 are SQVTM and ANQGSEA. With 4 bases removed from V and 0 bases from J, the gap between germline ends came to 10 bases. The DNA of the CDR3 is TGCAGCGTTGTGACACAAAACTCCTACGAGCAGTACTTC. It encodes CSVVTQNSYEQYF.

The rearrangement uses TRBV7-8 and TRBJ2-3; D remains ambiguous. The V gene lost 0 bases and the J gene lost 2 bases, with 6 bases spanning the gap. The CDR3 covers 14 residues. Per the germline V gene, CDR1 is SGHVS and CDR2 is FQNEAQ. The CDR3, as DNA: TGTGCCAGCAGCTTAGCCGGGCCCACAGATACGCAGTATTTT. Translated, it gives CASSLAGPTDTQYF.

This clonotype was recorded a few times. This chain joins TRBV12-3 or TRBV12-4 and TRBJ1-2; 7 bases align to TRBD1. V shed 7 bases and J 4 bases; nucleotides not matched to a gene: 9. This CDR3 contains 14 residues. The CDR3 reads CASTNRGIGYGYTF. The DNA for the CDR3 is TGTGCCAGCACTAACAGGGGAATCGGCTATGGCTACACCTTC.

CDR3 amino acids: CASQRENGNQPQHF. In nucleotides, the CDR3 is TGTGCCAGCCAAAGGGAGAATGGCAATCAGCCCCAGCATTTT. The chain recombines TRBV27 with TRBJ1-5; D call uncertain. The V and J ends lost 8 bases and 2 bases respectively, with 13 bases between them. Germline CDR1 reads MNHEY; CDR2 reads SMNVEV (reference sequence). CDR3 length: 14 residues.

The rearrangement uses TRBV11-2 and TRBJ2-3, with D possibly matching TRBD2 (5 bases). The CDR3 extends over 17 amino acids. The ends were cut back, 0 bases at V and 2 bases at J, with 15 bases in the middle. Germline CDR1 and CDR2: SGHAT and FQNNGV. This CDR3 reads CASSLDPSGTITDTQYF. The CDR3 DNA follows: TGTGCCAGCAGCTTAGATCCGAGCGGCACTATCACAGATACGCAGTATTTT. The full variable domain, with the rest looked up from reference TRBV11-2 and TRBJ2-3, is EAGVAQSPRYKIIEKRQSVAFWCNPISGHATLYWYQQILGQGPKLLIQFQNNGVVDDSQLPKDRFSAERLKGVDSTLKIQPAKLEDSAVYLCASSLDPSGTITDTQYFGPGTRLTVL.

This clonotype was picked up many times. The rearrangement joins TRBV29-1 to TRBJ1-4; 7 bases are shared with TRBD1. Germline V CDR1 and CDR2: SQVTM, ANQGSEA. V dropped 4 bases and J dropped 0; count of bases not matched to a gene: 2. This CDR3 comprises 14 residues. CDR3 in amino acids: CSVVGTATNEKLFF. The CDR3 bases are TGCAGCGTTGTGGGGACAGCAACTAATGAAAAACTGTTTTTT.

This clonotype showed up just a few times. The rearrangement links TRBV7-9 to TRBJ2-7; D is unclear. Trimming cost V 5 bases and J 2 bases, with 10 bases left between them. Germline CDR1 SEHNR, CDR2 FQNEAQ (reference sequence). The CDR3 loop spans 13 amino acids. The CDR3 loop reads CASSEDTTYEQYF. The CDR3 DNA reads as TGTGCCAGCAGCGAAGACACGACCTACGAGCAGTACTTC.

This chain joins TRBV29-1 and TRBJ2-1; TRBD2 matches 9 bases. CDR1 SQVTM and CDR2 ANQGSEA come from the germline V gene. V gave up 5 bases and J gave up 7 bases; unmatched junction bases: 12. The CDR3 consists of 15 residues. The CDR3 nucleotides are TGCAGCGTTAATGAGCGGGAGGTCCTTTGGAATGAGCAGTTCTTC. This codes for CSVNEREVLWNEQFF.

This clonotype was found a few times. The V call is TRBV27, the J call TRBJ1-6; possibly TRBD1 for D (5 bases). Germline V lookup: CDR1 MNHEY, CDR2 SMNVEV (reference sequence). The CDR3 contains 16 residues. The germline V and J ends were trimmed by 6 bases and 9 bases, with 21 bases remaining between them. The CDR3 is CASSSGPGLPPSPLHF. DNA for the CDR3: TGTGCCAGCAGCAGCGGTCCGGGACTCCCGCCTTCACCCCTCCACTTT.

This clonotype was counted a few times. V is TRBV4-1 and J is TRBJ1-3; 8 positions match TRBD1. Germline loops: CDR1 MGHRA, CDR2 YSYEKL. This CDR3 is built from 16 residues. V lost 1 base and J lost 1; bases outside the gene matches: 3. This CDR3 is CASSQGNRGSGNTIYF. DNA for the CDR3: TGCGCCAGCAGCCAAGGGAACAGGGGGTCTGGAAACACCATATATTTT.

The chain recombines TRBV7-2 with TRBJ2-1; D not certain. Germline CDR1 SGHTA, CDR2 FQGNSA. The CDR3 runs to 15 residues. V was trimmed by 1 base and J by 2 bases, leaving 9 bases between them. The CDR3 nucleotides are TGTGCCAGCAGCTTAGTAGGGATGGCCTACAATGAGCAGTTCTTC. Residues: CASSLVGMAYNEQFF.

A few counts support this clonotype. The genes are TRBV27 and TRBJ2-1; no firm D call. Per the germline V gene, CDR1 is MNHEY and CDR2 is SMNVEV (reference sequence). V lost 6 bases, J lost 8 bases, and 8 bases lay in between. The CDR3 sequence is 11 residues long. CDR3: CASRGWDEQFF. The CDR3 DNA follows: TGTGCCAGCAGGGGCTGGGATGAGCAGTTCTTC.

This clonotype was counted only a few times. The rearrangement joins TRBV9 to TRBJ1-6; 9 nucleotides match TRBD1. The junction had 9 bases not matched to a gene; V was cut back by 2 bases and J by 9 bases. This CDR3 spans 16 amino acids. CDR1 and CDR2 from the germline V gene are SGDLS and YYNGEE. The CDR3 reads CASSVGNRGQGSPLHF. The CDR3 nucleotides read TGTGCCAGCAGCGTCGGCAACAGGGGGCAAGGTTCACCCCTCCACTTT.